Listed below are T cell receptor beta chains from one sample, sequenced in a study of vaccination and CD4 T cells after COVID-19. MiXCR was run by TCRdb on the PCR reads, yielding one entry per CDR3 protein. The table shows 13,000 or so distinct CDR3 sequences, with roughly 39% occurring only once. Their target antigens are unknown. The sample comprised CD4+ T cells from blood, cultured in vitro. The receptors were sampled from a human donor who had recovered from COVID-19. Each CDR3 is given with its conserved first and last residue. D genes are given only for firm matches. Some rows have no size entry. The others give once, few or many, or a class for an expanded clone.

v_call: TRBV19
j_call: TRBJ1-6
clone_size: once
d_call: -
cdr3_aa: CASKLSGTVNSPLHF
cdr3_nt: TGTGCCAGTAAATTGAGCGGGACGGTGAATTCACCCCTCCACTTT

v_call: TRBV7-2
j_call: TRBJ2-1
clone_size: -
d_call: TRBD2
cdr3_aa: CASSWTSGSLNEQFF
cdr3_nt: TGTGCCAGCAGCTGGACTAGCGGGAGTTTAAATGAGCAGTTCTTC

v_call: TRBV5-5
j_call: TRBJ1-1
clone_size: -
d_call: -
cdr3_aa: CASSLEGVGIRTEAFF
cdr3_nt: TGTGCCAGCAGCTTGGAAGGGGTAGGGATCCGGACTGAAGCTTTCTTT

v_call: TRBV25-1
j_call: TRBJ2-2
clone_size: -
d_call: TRBD1
cdr3_aa: CASSETTGEVSGELFF
cdr3_nt: TGTGCCAGCAGTGAGACGACAGGGGAAGTCTCCGGGGAGCTGTTTTTT

v_call: TRBV12-3/TRBV12-4
j_call: TRBJ1-1
clone_size: few
d_call: -
cdr3_aa: CASSLETEAFF
cdr3_nt: TGTGCCAGCAGTTTAGAGACTGAAGCTTTCTTT

v_call: TRBV29-1
j_call: TRBJ2-5
clone_size: -
d_call: TRBD2
cdr3_aa: CSTSGGPVETQYF
cdr3_nt: TGCAGTACTAGCGGGGGGCCGGTAGAGACCCAGTACTTC

v_call: TRBV27
j_call: TRBJ2-7
clone_size: -
d_call: -
cdr3_aa: CASSLLGTVYEQYF
cdr3_nt: TGTGCCAGCAGTTTACTGGGGACGGTCTACGAGCAGTACTTC

v_call: TRBV24-1
j_call: TRBJ1-4
clone_size: few
d_call: -
cdr3_aa: CATSDLLSPPATNEKLFF
cdr3_nt: TGTGCCACCAGTGATTTACTTTCGCCACCTGCAACTAATGAAAAACTGTTTTTT

v_call: TRBV23-1
j_call: TRBJ2-7
clone_size: -
d_call: TRBD1
cdr3_aa: CASRDRGYEQYF
cdr3_nt: TGCGCCAGCAGGGACAGGGGTTACGAGCAGTACTTC

v_call: TRBV19
j_call: TRBJ2-6
clone_size: -
d_call: -
cdr3_aa: CASSVGPKASGANVLTF
cdr3_nt: TGTGCCAGTAGTGTCGGCCCCAAAGCCTCTGGGGCCAACGTCCTGACTTTC

v_call: TRBV7-9
j_call: TRBJ2-2
clone_size: -
d_call: TRBD1
cdr3_aa: CASANPLGQGFNTGELFF
cdr3_nt: TGTGCCAGCGCAAACCCTTTGGGACAGGGGTTTAACACCGGGGAGCTGTTTTTT

v_call: TRBV19
j_call: TRBJ2-2
clone_size: -
d_call: -
cdr3_aa: CASSIVPNTGELFF
cdr3_nt: TGTGCCAGTAGTATAGTCCCGAACACCGGGGAGCTGTTTTTT

v_call: TRBV19
j_call: TRBJ1-2
clone_size: few
d_call: -
cdr3_aa: CASSIRQVAVGYTF
cdr3_nt: TGTGCCAGTAGTATACGACAGGTTGCGGTTGGCTACACCTTC

v_call: TRBV7-9
j_call: TRBJ2-3
clone_size: -
d_call: TRBD2
cdr3_aa: CASSLGRLAGGWGTDTQYF
cdr3_nt: TGTGCCAGCTCCCTAGGGAGGCTAGCGGGGGGCTGGGGAACAGATACGCAGTATTTT

v_call: TRBV7-9
j_call: TRBJ1-1
clone_size: few
d_call: -
cdr3_aa: CAAAQGATMNTEAFF
cdr3_nt: TGTGCAGCCGCTCAGGGAGCAACGATGAACACTGAAGCTTTCTTT

v_call: TRBV11-2
j_call: TRBJ1-1
clone_size: few
d_call: -
cdr3_aa: CASGGTEAFF
cdr3_nt: TGTGCCAGCGGGGGGACTGAAGCTTTCTTT

v_call: TRBV27
j_call: TRBJ1-1
clone_size: -
d_call: -
cdr3_aa: CASSLGTEAFF
cdr3_nt: TGTGCCAGCAGTTTAGGAACTGAAGCTTTCTTT

v_call: TRBV2
j_call: TRBJ2-5
clone_size: once
d_call: TRBD2
cdr3_aa: CASRTSGGVRETQYF
cdr3_nt: TGTGCCAGTAGGACTAGCGGGGGGGTAAGGGAGACCCAGTACTTC

v_call: TRBV18
j_call: TRBJ1-2
clone_size: -
d_call: -
cdr3_aa: CASSPSVNYGYTF
cdr3_nt: TGTGCCAGCTCACCCTCAGTGAACTATGGCTACACCTTC

v_call: TRBV7-9
j_call: TRBJ1-4
clone_size: -
d_call: TRBD1
cdr3_aa: CASSPSGGNEKLFF
cdr3_nt: TGTGCCAGCAGCCCCTCAGGGGGTAATGAAAAACTGTTTTTT

v_call: TRBV7-2
j_call: TRBJ2-1
clone_size: -
d_call: TRBD2
cdr3_aa: CASSLDLAGALNEQFF
cdr3_nt: TGTGCCAGCAGCTTAGATCTAGCGGGGGCCCTCAATGAGCAGTTCTTC

v_call: TRBV19
j_call: TRBJ1-1
clone_size: few
d_call: -
cdr3_aa: CASSIPPWNTEAFF
cdr3_nt: TGTGCCAGTAGTATCCCGCCCTGGAACACTGAAGCTTTCTTT

v_call: TRBV19
j_call: TRBJ1-1
clone_size: -
d_call: -
cdr3_aa: CASSPEGPGTEAFF
cdr3_nt: TGTGCCAGTAGTCCCGAGGGGCCAGGCACTGAAGCTTTCTTT

v_call: TRBV15
j_call: TRBJ2-3
clone_size: -
d_call: TRBD2
cdr3_aa: CATLKAGGSDTQYF
cdr3_nt: TGTGCCACGCTAAAGGCGGGGGGTTCAGATACGCAGTATTTT

v_call: TRBV7-2
j_call: TRBJ2-3
clone_size: large
d_call: TRBD1
cdr3_aa: CASSDGQGRTDTQYF
cdr3_nt: TGTGCCAGCAGCGACGGACAGGGACGAACAGATACGCAGTATTTT

v_call: TRBV6-2/TRBV6-3
j_call: TRBJ1-1
clone_size: once
d_call: TRBD1
cdr3_aa: CASSLMTGGTEAFF
cdr3_nt: TGTGCCAGCAGTCTTATGACAGGGGGGACTGAAGCTTTCTTT

v_call: TRBV20-1
j_call: TRBJ2-3
clone_size: -
d_call: -
cdr3_aa: CSLADRTDTQYF
cdr3_nt: TGCAGCCTCGCGGACCGCACAGATACGCAGTATTTT

v_call: TRBV6-5
j_call: TRBJ1-5
clone_size: -
d_call: TRBD1
cdr3_aa: CASSSRQGNSNQPQHF
cdr3_nt: TGTGCCAGCAGTTCCCGACAGGGAAATAGCAATCAGCCCCAGCATTTT

v_call: TRBV12-5
j_call: TRBJ2-3
clone_size: -
d_call: -
cdr3_aa: CASGLAGTSTDTQYF
cdr3_nt: TGTGCTAGTGGTTTGGCCGGGACTAGCACAGATACGCAGTATTTT

v_call: TRBV9
j_call: TRBJ1-1
clone_size: -
d_call: -
cdr3_aa: CASSREYGNTEAFF
cdr3_nt: TGTGCCAGCAGCCGCGAATACGGTAACACTGAAGCTTTCTTT

v_call: TRBV7-2
j_call: TRBJ2-3
clone_size: -
d_call: TRBD2
cdr3_aa: CASSLAKGSGARTDTQYF
cdr3_nt: TGTGCCAGCAGCTTAGCGAAGGGTAGCGGGGCTCGCACAGATACGCAGTATTTT

v_call: TRBV30
j_call: TRBJ2-5
clone_size: -
d_call: -
cdr3_aa: CAWSRDIRRQETQYF
cdr3_nt: TGTGCCTGGAGTCGGGACATCCGACGGCAAGAGACCCAGTACTTC

v_call: TRBV12-3/TRBV12-4
j_call: TRBJ1-1
clone_size: -
d_call: -
cdr3_aa: CASSLRTAPLRQAFF
cdr3_nt: TGTGCCAGCAGTCTACGGACAGCCCCATTGAGACAAGCTTTCTTT

v_call: TRBV10-3
j_call: TRBJ1-1
clone_size: -
d_call: -
cdr3_aa: CAIGAGATEAFF
cdr3_nt: TGTGCCATCGGGGCAGGGGCGACTGAAGCTTTCTTT

v_call: TRBV6-1
j_call: TRBJ1-5
clone_size: -
d_call: -
cdr3_aa: CASSEGSNQPQHF
cdr3_nt: TGTGCCAGCAGTGAGGGTAGCAATCAGCCCCAGCATTTT

v_call: TRBV2
j_call: TRBJ2-3
clone_size: -
d_call: -
cdr3_aa: CASSGRTRTDTQYF
cdr3_nt: TGTGCCAGCAGCGGCAGAACACGCACAGATACGCAGTATTTT

v_call: TRBV15
j_call: TRBJ1-4
clone_size: few
d_call: -
cdr3_aa: CATSRDLGEKLFF
cdr3_nt: TGTGCCACCAGCAGAGATCTGGGAGAAAAACTGTTTTTT

v_call: TRBV18
j_call: TRBJ1-2
clone_size: -
d_call: TRBD1
cdr3_aa: CASSPDRDSGYTF
cdr3_nt: TGTGCCAGCTCGCCGGACAGGGATTCGGGCTACACCTTC

v_call: TRBV5-1
j_call: TRBJ2-5
clone_size: -
d_call: TRBD2
cdr3_aa: CASSPTSGQETQYF
cdr3_nt: TGCGCCAGCAGCCCGACTAGCGGACAAGAGACCCAGTACTTC

v_call: TRBV15
j_call: TRBJ2-5
clone_size: few
d_call: -
cdr3_aa: CATSKGDIGIQETQYF
cdr3_nt: TGTGCCACCAGCAAGGGGGACATCGGAATTCAAGAGACCCAGTACTTC

v_call: TRBV7-9
j_call: TRBJ1-2
clone_size: -
d_call: -
cdr3_aa: CASSLTVPNYGYTF
cdr3_nt: TGTGCCAGCAGCTTAACGGTCCCGAACTATGGCTACACCTTC

v_call: TRBV18
j_call: TRBJ1-1
clone_size: -
d_call: -
cdr3_aa: CASSPLREMNTEAFF
cdr3_nt: TGTGCCAGCTCACCCCTCCGGGAGATGAACACTGAAGCTTTCTTT

v_call: TRBV30
j_call: TRBJ2-6
clone_size: -
d_call: -
cdr3_aa: CACRPISGANVLTF
cdr3_nt: TGTGCCTGCAGACCGATCTCTGGGGCCAACGTCCTGACTTTC

v_call: TRBV3-1
j_call: TRBJ2-3
clone_size: -
d_call: TRBD1
cdr3_aa: CASSPMGTVSTDTQYF
cdr3_nt: TGTGCCAGCAGCCCCATGGGGACAGTCAGCACAGATACGCAGTATTTT

v_call: TRBV6-4
j_call: TRBJ1-2
clone_size: -
d_call: -
cdr3_aa: CASSDEGRRGQGGYTF
cdr3_nt: TGTGCCAGCAGTGACGAAGGTCGCCGGGGGCAGGGCGGCTACACCTTC

v_call: TRBV2
j_call: TRBJ2-5
clone_size: -
d_call: TRBD2
cdr3_aa: CASQRGLTETQYF
cdr3_nt: TGTGCCAGCCAGCGGGGGCTCACGGAGACCCAGTACTTC

v_call: TRBV20-1
j_call: TRBJ1-1
clone_size: few
d_call: -
cdr3_aa: CSARDPQGNTEAFF
cdr3_nt: TGCAGTGCTAGAGACCCCCAGGGCAACACTGAAGCTTTCTTT

v_call: TRBV6-2/TRBV6-3
j_call: TRBJ1-2
clone_size: -
d_call: TRBD1
cdr3_aa: CASRTGVYGYTF
cdr3_nt: TGTGCCAGCAGGACAGGGGTTTATGGCTACACCTTC

v_call: TRBV28
j_call: TRBJ2-2
clone_size: -
d_call: -
cdr3_aa: CASRTGVRGVTGELFF
cdr3_nt: TGTGCCAGCAGAACAGGAGTGAGGGGAGTGACCGGGGAGCTGTTTTTT

v_call: TRBV19
j_call: TRBJ1-2
clone_size: few
d_call: TRBD1
cdr3_aa: CASSSQTGGSYGYTF
cdr3_nt: TGTGCCAGTAGTTCCCAGACAGGGGGCTCCTATGGCTACACCTTC

v_call: TRBV27
j_call: TRBJ1-5
clone_size: few
d_call: -
cdr3_aa: CASSFERRKKSNQPQHF
cdr3_nt: TGTGCCAGCAGTTTTGAAAGAAGGAAGAAGAGCAATCAGCCCCAGCATTTT